Sequencing of this T cell receptor (beta chain) was carried out in a study of CD8+ T cells in alopecia areata. About the study: Oral tofacitinib, 5 to 10 mg twice daily, was given in an open-label trial.

Findings and limits, study-wide: With just one nonresponder, it is still uncertain whether baseline CD8+ expansion relates to response.

Looked up from germline, CDR1 is MNHEY and CDR2 is SMNVEV (reference sequence). Trimming pared 2 bases from V and 7 bases from J, leaving 21 bases between. The CDR3 contains 17 residues. The sequencing template was cDNA reverse transcribed from extracted RNA. Profiling relied on immunoSEQ multiplex PCR, and the TCRdb table lists in-frame clones only, not all of them. The sample yields over 100,000 clones, around 53% seen once. In regard to this clone: Its matching antigen is unknown.

Noted treatment: oral pan-JAK inhibitor, 5-10 mg twice daily. Sequencing used CD8+ T cells sorted from blood, obtained at week 24, from a patient treated with tofacitinib. The chain carries TRBV27 and TRBJ2-1; D is perhaps TRBD2 (7 bases). The clonotype originates from a human donor with alopecia areata. The CDR3 region has the DNA TGTGCCAGCAGTTTACCCCTCACGGGGGGCCGAGGGAATGAGCAGTTCTTC. Its protein product is CASSLPLTGGRGNEQFF.